Below, 19 T cell receptor beta chains from the same sample are listed, as sequenced in a study of T cell changes during pregnancy in multiple sclerosis. The assay was immunoSEQ multiplex PCR, and TCRdb's table has in-frame clones only and misses some. The table records 70,000 or so clones, 90% to 95% of them present only once. The sequencing used peripheral blood, collected in the third trimester of pregnancy. These receptors all come from a female donor in good health, enrolled as a control in a pregnancy study.

This clone was recorded only once. The chain uses TRBV6-5 and TRBJ2-7; 7 bases agree with TRBD1. J gave up 1 base and V 4 bases, and 4 bases lay outside the gene matches. The CDR3 consists of 14 residues. Per germline, CDR1 MNHEY and CDR2 SVGAGI. The CDR3 reads CASSSGTASYEQYF. The CDR3 nucleotides read TGTGCCAGCAGTTCGGGGACAGCATCCTACGAGCAGTACTTC.

The CDR3 nucleotides are TGTGCCAGCAGCTTAGGGGGGGCAGATACGCAGTATTTT. It is translated as CASSLGGADTQYF. This chain joins TRBV7-7 and TRBJ2-3; TRBD2 is a possible D gene (6 bases). Deletions cut 1 base from V and 4 bases from J, with 6 bases between. The germline V gene encodes CDR1 SSHAT and CDR2 FNYEAQ (reference sequence). The CDR3 has 13 amino acids. Based on the CDR3 plus reference TRBV7-7 and TRBJ2-3, the full variable domain is GAGVSQSPRYKVTKRGQDVTLRCDPISSHATLYWYQQALGQGPEFLTYFNYEAQPDKSGLPSDRFSAERPEGSISTLTIQRTEQRDSAMYRCASSLGGADTQYFGPGTRLTVL.

This clone has only one observation. This chain joins TRBV5-1 and TRBJ1-2, with a tentative D call TRBD1 (6 bases). With 4 bases removed from V and 4 bases from J, the gap between germline ends came to 8 bases. This CDR3 is 12 amino acids long. The germline V gene encodes CDR1 SGHRS and CDR2 YFSETQ. The CDR3 DNA reads as TGCGCCAGCAGCATGGACAGCTATGGCTACACCTTC. Protein sequence: CASSMDSYGYTF.

V usage is TRBV7-2 and J usage is TRBJ1-5; TRBD1 matches at 8 bases. V trimming: 5 bases; J trimming: 7 bases; junction bases outside the gene matches: 7. The CDR3 is 14 amino acids. Germline CDR1 SGHTA, CDR2 FQGNSA. The CDR3 DNA sequence: TGTGCCAGCAGCGCCGGACAGGGAGGACAGCCCCAGCATTTT. This codes for CASSAGQGGQPQHF.

The chain's CDR3 is CASSKDITNGGNSPLHF. CDR3 nucleotide sequence: TGTGCCAGCAGCAAGGACATAACAAACGGAGGGAATTCACCCCTCCACTTT. The chain links TRBV21-1 to TRBJ1-6. TRBV21-1 is listed as a pseudogene. CDR3 length: 17 residues.

The V call is TRBV15, the J call TRBJ1-2; the D gene is possibly TRBD1 (5 bases). This CDR3 spans 14 amino acids. The germline CDR1 and CDR2 sequences are LNHNV and YYDKDF (reference sequence). Trimming left V 0 bases short and J 4 bases short, with 9 bases between. The CDR3 sequence: CATSRDGGFYGYTF. The DNA for the CDR3 is TGTGCCACCAGCAGAGACGGGGGGTTCTATGGCTACACCTTC. The full variable domain, its missing parts supplied by reference TRBV15 and TRBJ1-2, is DAMVIQNPRYQVTQFGKPVTLSCSQTLNHNVMYWYQQKSSQAPKLLFHYYDKDFNNEADTPDNFQSRRPNTSFCFLDIRSPGLGDTAMYLCATSRDGGFYGYTFGSGTRLTVV.

The chain links TRBV6-5 to TRBJ2-5; D is unresolved. Germline V CDR1 and CDR2: MNHEY, SVGAGI. V was trimmed by 2 bases and J by 2 bases, leaving 9 bases between them. The CDR3 runs 14 residues. The DNA of the CDR3 is TGTGCCAGCAGTTACGACGAGGAACAAGAGACCCAGTACTTC. It codes for CASSYDEEQETQYF.

The chain carries TRBV28 and TRBJ2-1; D is unclear. CDR1 is MDHEN, CDR2 SYDVKM, per germline. CDR3 size: 13 residues. The germline V and J ends were trimmed by 5 bases and 6 bases, with 11 bases remaining between them. The CDR3 bases are TGTGCCAGCAGTCGAGATATCATCAATGAGCAGTTCTTC. Protein sequence: CASSRDIINEQFF.

The chain joins TRBV5-5 to TRBJ2-2; D remains unclear. Germline CDR1 reads SGHKS; CDR2 reads YYEKEE (reference sequence). There are 16 residues in the CDR3. Trimming pared 1 base from V and 2 bases from J, leaving 12 bases between. This CDR3 is CASSLLTGDNTGELFF. CDR3 DNA sequence: TGTGCCAGCAGCTTGTTGACGGGTGATAACACCGGGGAGCTGTTTTTT.

This clone was recorded once. The gene calls are TRBV11-2 and TRBJ2-1; D remains unclear. The germline V gene has CDR1 SGHAT and CDR2 FQNNGV. The CDR3 extends over 14 amino acids. The V end was cut by 1 base, the J end by 10 bases, with 14 bases between. CDR3 nucleotide sequence: TGTGCCAGCAGCTTAGCCCCTTTAGCACCCGAGCAGTTCTTC. Its protein is CASSLAPLAPEQFF. The entire variable domain, with the rest obtained from reference TRBV11-2 and TRBJ2-1, is as follows: EAGVAQSPRYKIIEKRQSVAFWCNPISGHATLYWYQQILGQGPKLLIQFQNNGVVDDSQLPKDRFSAERLKGVDSTLKIQPAKLEDSAVYLCASSLAPLAPEQFFGPGTRLTVL.

The rearrangement links TRBV19 to TRBJ1-4; 7 nucleotides align to TRBD1. Unmatched junction bases numbered 17, after V lost 9 bases and J lost 4 bases. Germline V gene data show CDR1 as LNHDA and CDR2 as SQIVND (reference sequence). The CDR3 runs to 17 residues. The CDR3 coding sequence is TGTGCCAGGCCTCCATCCCTTGACAGGGCGGATAATGAAAAACTGTTTTTT. Its protein is CARPPSLDRADNEKLFF.

The chain carries TRBV6-5 and TRBJ1-6, with 9 bases lining up with TRBD1. Per the germline V gene, CDR1 is MNHEY and CDR2 is SVGAGI. Unmatched junction bases numbered 3, after V lost 2 bases and J lost 7 bases. The CDR3 runs 15 residues. CDR3 loop: CASSYTGQGNSPLHF. The DNA for the CDR3 is TGTGCCAGCAGTTACACCGGACAGGGGAATTCACCCCTCCACTTT.

J is TRBJ2-5 and V is TRBV19; D may be TRBD1 (6 bases). This CDR3 region has 17 residues. V was shortened by 4 bases and J by 2 bases, with 20 bases between the two germline ends. Germline assignment: CDR1 LNHDA and CDR2 SQIVND (reference sequence). Here the CDR3 reads CASSTNRVGGLQETQYF. CDR3 in DNA: TGTGCCAGTAGTACTAACAGGGTTGGGGGATTACAAGAGACCCAGTACTTC.

This sequence joins TRBV2 and TRBJ2-2, with D unresolved. CDR3 size: 14 residues. Germline V lookup: CDR1 SNHLY, CDR2 FYNNEI. Trimming removed 4 bases at V and 3 bases at J, with 9 bases between. CDR3 in DNA: TGTGCCAGCAGTGTGTTAGGAGACACCGGGGAGCTGTTTTTT. Translation: CASSVLGDTGELFF.

V usage is TRBV4-1 and J usage is TRBJ2-3, with TRBD2 matching over 10 bases. This CDR3 has 16 residues. Germline V gene lookup returns CDR1 MGHRA and CDR2 YSYEKL. After removal of 0 bases from V and 3 bases from J, the junction contained 3 bases not matched to a gene. CDR3 DNA sequence: TGCGCCAGCAGCCAAGAACTAGCGGGATTGACAGATACGCAGTATTTT. Translating it yields CASSQELAGLTDTQYF.

This clone was seen only a few times. The rearrangement uses TRBV6-1 and TRBJ1-6; D perhaps matches TRBD1 (6 bases). This CDR3 region has 14 residues. V was shortened by 2 bases and J by 8 bases, with 10 bases between the two germline ends. The germline CDR1 and CDR2 sequences are MNHNS and SASEGT. The CDR3 here is CASSEYAGDSPLHF. As DNA, the CDR3 is TGTGCCAGCAGTGAATACGCAGGGGATTCACCCCTCCACTTT.

The genes are TRBV4-2 and TRBJ1-1, with 12 bases matching TRBD1. This CDR3 comprises 15 residues. Trimming cost V 5 bases and J 2 bases; bases outside gene matches: 3. Germline V gene data show CDR1 as LGHNA and CDR2 as YNFKEQ. CDR3 region: CASSGTGGGNTEAFF. DNA for the CDR3: TGTGCCAGCAGCGGGACAGGGGGCGGTAACACTGAAGCTTTCTTT.

V gene TRBV19 combines with J gene TRBJ2-7; 10 bases fit TRBD2. The CDR3 runs to 15 residues. The V and J ends lost 6 bases and 2 bases, in that order; junction bases with no gene match: 7. Germline assignment: CDR1 LNHDA and CDR2 SQIVND (reference sequence). CDR3: CASRVAGGGTYEQYF. CDR3 in DNA: TGTGCCAGTAGGGTAGCGGGAGGCGGTACCTACGAGCAGTACTTC. Drawing the rest from reference TRBV19 and TRBJ2-7, the complete variable domain is DGGITQSPKYLFRKEGQNVTLSCEQNLNHDAMYWYRQDPGQGLRLIYYSQIVNDFQKGDIAEGYSVSREKKESFPLTVTSAQKNPTAFYLCASRVAGGGTYEQYFGPGTRLTVT.

The J gene is TRBJ1-2, the V gene TRBV27; no definite D call. The CDR3 spans 15 residues. Germline CDR1 is MNHEY and CDR2 is SMNVEV (reference sequence). Trimming took 0 bases from V and 1 from J, leaving 9 bases between them. CDR3 in DNA: TGTGCCAGCAGTTTATCCCATATAGATAACTATGGCTACACCTTC. Encoded protein: CASSLSHIDNYGYTF.